What follows describes a single TCR beta chain. The sample comes from a study of blood T cell repertoires in COVID-19. Study information: In each case, the material was cDNA or gDNA derived from T cells, B-cell-depleted T cells, or PBMCs.

Per the original methods: Reference gene primers were amplified, and this amplification served to estimate nucleated cell counts. Some clones are missing from TCRdb's copy, which holds only in-frame ones; the method was immunoSEQ multiplex PCR. D and trimming come from the DNA, and the V and J calls and clone size come from that table. Of 250,000 or so clones listed, 85% to 90% are singletons. Germline V gene lookup returns CDR1 MDHEN and CDR2 SYDVKM. This CDR3 is 13 amino acids long. V lost 8 bases and J lost 10, with 20 bases in between. The V gene is TRBV28, the J gene TRBJ1-1; a possible D gene is TRBD1 (5 bases). The sequence came from a woman aged 30 to 39 with acute COVID-19. Input material: PBMCs or T cells enriched from blood (not recorded which). This chain's CDR3 is CASVSGGVNVAFF. The DNA for the CDR3 is TGTGCCAGCGTGAGTGGGGGGGTGAATGTAGCTTTCTTT.